This TCR beta chain was identified in a study of control samples from healthy donors and cancer patients. TCRdb's table, derived via immunoSEQ multiplex PCR, lists solely in-frame clones and lacks some. Recorded for this sample: about 200,000 clones. The TCR was taken from a woman aged 25-40 years in good health. Sequences were obtained from blood.

CDR3 DNA: TGTGCCTGGAGCCGAGACAGGGGTGGCTACACCTTC. As protein: CAWSRDRGGYTF. The gene calls are TRBV30 and TRBJ1-2, with 8 nucleotides matching TRBD1. V lost 3 bases and J lost 7; bases outside the gene matches: 4. This CDR3 is 12 amino acids long. The germline V gene has CDR1 GTSNPN and CDR2 SVGIG (reference sequence). Drawing the rest from reference TRBV30 and TRBJ1-2, the complete variable domain is SQTIHQWPATLVQPVGSPLSLECTVEGTSNPNLYWYRQAAGRGLQLLFYSVGIGQISSEVPQNLSASRPQDRQFILSSKKLLLSDSGFYLCAWSRDRGGYTFGSGTRLTVV.